Described below is a single TCR beta chain sequence and its context. Its antigen remains unidentified. This CDR3 region has 14 residues. The V gene lost 0 bases and the J gene lost 6 bases, with 8 bases spanning the gap. The V gene's germline CDR1 is SGHAT and CDR2 FQNNGV. The data derive from a study of response to subunit inactivated influenza vaccine. Study-wide points: Each seasonal influenza vaccination recruits few new T cells, the authors suggested.

TCRdb redid the calling of the RT-PCR reads with MiXCR, one entry per CDR3 protein. Found here are hundreds of thousands of distinct CDR3 sequences, 15% to 20% of them singletons; the top ten hold approximately 10%. This specimen was PBMCs from blood, taken 5 days after vaccination. The J gene is TRBJ2-2, the V gene TRBV11-2, with D perhaps matching TRBD2 (5 bases). The sequence was obtained from a man aged 50 to 59 who received an inactivated influenza vaccine. CDR3 nucleotide sequence: TGTGCCAGCAGCTTAGAGAGGGCCCCCGGGGAGCTGTTTTTT. Residues: CASSLERAPGELFF.